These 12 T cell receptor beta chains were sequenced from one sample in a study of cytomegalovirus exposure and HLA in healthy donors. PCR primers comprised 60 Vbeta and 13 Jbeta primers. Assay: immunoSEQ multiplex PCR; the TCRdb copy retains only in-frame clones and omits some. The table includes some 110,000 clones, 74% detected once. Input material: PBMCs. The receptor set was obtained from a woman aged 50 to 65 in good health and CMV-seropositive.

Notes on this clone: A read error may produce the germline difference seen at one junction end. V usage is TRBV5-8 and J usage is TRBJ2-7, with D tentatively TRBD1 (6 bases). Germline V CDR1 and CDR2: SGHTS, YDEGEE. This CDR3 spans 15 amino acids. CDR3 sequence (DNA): TGTGCCAGCAGCTTGACAGGGTTACGGCACGGAATCAGGGACTTC. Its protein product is CASSLTGLRHGIRDF. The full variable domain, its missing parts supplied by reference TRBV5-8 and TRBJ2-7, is EAGVTQSPTHLIKTRGQQATLRCSPISGHTSVYWYQQALGLGLQFLLWYDEGEERNRGNFPPRFSGRQFPNYSSELNVNALELEDSALYLCASSLTGLRHGIRDFGPGTRLTVT.

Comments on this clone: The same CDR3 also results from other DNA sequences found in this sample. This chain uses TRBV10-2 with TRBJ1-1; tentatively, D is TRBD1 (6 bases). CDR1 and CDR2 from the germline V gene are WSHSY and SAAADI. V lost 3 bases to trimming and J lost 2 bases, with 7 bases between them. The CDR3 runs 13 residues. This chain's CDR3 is CASSEQGNTEAFF. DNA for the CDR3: TGCGCCAGCAGTGAACAGGGTAACACTGAAGCTTTCTTT.

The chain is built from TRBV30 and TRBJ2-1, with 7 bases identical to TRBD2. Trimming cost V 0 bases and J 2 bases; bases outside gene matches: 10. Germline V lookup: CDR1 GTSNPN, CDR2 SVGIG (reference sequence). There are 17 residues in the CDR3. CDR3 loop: CAWSVTRLAQTYNEQFF. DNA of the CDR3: TGTGCCTGGAGTGTTACGAGACTAGCCCAGACCTACAATGAGCAGTTCTTC.

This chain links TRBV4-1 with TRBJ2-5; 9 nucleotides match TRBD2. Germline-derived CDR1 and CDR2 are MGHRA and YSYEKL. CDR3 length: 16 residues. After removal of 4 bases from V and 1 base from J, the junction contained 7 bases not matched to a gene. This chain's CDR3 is CASSLKTSGLQETQYF. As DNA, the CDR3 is TGCGCCAGCAGCCTTAAGACTAGCGGCCTCCAAGAGACCCAGTACTTC.

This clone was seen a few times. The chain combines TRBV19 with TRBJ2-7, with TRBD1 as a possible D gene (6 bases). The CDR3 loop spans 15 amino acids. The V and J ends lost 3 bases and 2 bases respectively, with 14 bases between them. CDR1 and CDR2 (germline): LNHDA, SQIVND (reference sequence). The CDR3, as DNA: TGTGCCAGTAGTATCGGGACACCCTCTACCTACGAGCAGTACTTC. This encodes CASSIGTPSTYEQYF.

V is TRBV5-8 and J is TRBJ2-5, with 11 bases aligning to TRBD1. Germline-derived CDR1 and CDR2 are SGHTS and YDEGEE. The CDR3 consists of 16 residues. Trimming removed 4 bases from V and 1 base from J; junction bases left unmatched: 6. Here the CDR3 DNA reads TGTGCCAGCAGCATCCCCGGGACAGGGGGCCAAGAGACCCAGTACTTC. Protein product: CASSIPGTGGQETQYF. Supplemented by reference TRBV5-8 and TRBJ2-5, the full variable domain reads EAGVTQSPTHLIKTRGQQATLRCSPISGHTSVYWYQQALGLGLQFLLWYDEGEERNRGNFPPRFSGRQFPNYSSELNVNALELEDSALYLCASSIPGTGGQETQYFGPGTRLLVL.

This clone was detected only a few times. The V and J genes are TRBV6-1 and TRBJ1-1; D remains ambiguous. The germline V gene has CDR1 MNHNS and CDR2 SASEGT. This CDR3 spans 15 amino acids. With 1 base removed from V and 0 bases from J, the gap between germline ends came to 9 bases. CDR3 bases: TGTGCCAGCAGTGAAGGTGCGAGATTGAACACTGAAGCTTTCTTT. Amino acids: CASSEGARLNTEAFF.

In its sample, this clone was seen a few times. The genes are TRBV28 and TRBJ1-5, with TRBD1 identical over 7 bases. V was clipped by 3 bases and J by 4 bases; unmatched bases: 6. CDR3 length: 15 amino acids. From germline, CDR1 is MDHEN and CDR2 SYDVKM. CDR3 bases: TGTGCCAGCAGTTTTCCCGGGACAGCTAATCAGCCCCAGCATTTT. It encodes CASSFPGTANQPQHF.

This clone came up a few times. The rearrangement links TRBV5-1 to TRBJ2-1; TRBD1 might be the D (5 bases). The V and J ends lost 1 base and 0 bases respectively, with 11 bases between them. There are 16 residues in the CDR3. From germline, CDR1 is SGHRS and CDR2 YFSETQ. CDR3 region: CASSLTGRGSYNEQFF. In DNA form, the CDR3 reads TGCGCCAGCAGCTTGACCGGAAGGGGCTCCTACAATGAGCAGTTCTTC.

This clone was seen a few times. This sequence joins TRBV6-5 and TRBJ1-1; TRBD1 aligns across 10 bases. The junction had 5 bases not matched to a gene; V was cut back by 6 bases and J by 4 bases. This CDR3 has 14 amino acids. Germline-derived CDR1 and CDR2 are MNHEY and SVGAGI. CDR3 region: CASSKDRGPTEAFF. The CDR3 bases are TGTGCCAGCAGCAAAGACAGGGGGCCCACTGAAGCTTTCTTT.

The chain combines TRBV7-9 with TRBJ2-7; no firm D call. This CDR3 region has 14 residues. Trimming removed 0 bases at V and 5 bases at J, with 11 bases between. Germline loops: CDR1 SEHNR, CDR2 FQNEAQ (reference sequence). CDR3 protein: CASSLAGVIDEQYF. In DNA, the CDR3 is TGTGCCAGCAGCTTAGCAGGAGTTATCGACGAGCAGTACTTC.

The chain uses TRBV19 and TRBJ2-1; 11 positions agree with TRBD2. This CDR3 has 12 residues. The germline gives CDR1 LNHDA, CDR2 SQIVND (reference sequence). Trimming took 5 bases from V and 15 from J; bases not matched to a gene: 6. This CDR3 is CASSESLAGVFF. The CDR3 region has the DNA TGTGCCAGTAGTGAATCACTAGCGGGGGTGTTCTTC.